The 26 T cell receptor beta chains listed next were all sequenced from one sample in a study of regulatory T cells in long-lasting Graves disease. Construction of the TCR beta libraries employed iRepertoire HTBI primers in conjunction with Arm-PCR of CDR3 regions. TCRdb fed the multiplex PCR reads into MiXCR, producing one record per CDR3 protein. Of around 250,000 distinct CDR3 sequences listed, approximately 20% are singletons. Described time point: newly diagnosed GD, antithyroid drugs for less than 3 months. Isolated PBMC RNA provided the starting material for the TCR library. The data also belong to a second study, concerning T cells in Graves' hyperthyroidism and ophthalmopathy.

The specimen comprised peripheral blood mononuclear cells (PBMCs), sampled at new diagnosis, from a patient treated with antithyroid drugs. The receptors stem from a woman aged 25-40 years with Graves disease.

This clonotype was detected ten times or more. This sequence joins TRBV7-2 and TRBJ2-7; D remains unclear. V gave up 2 bases and J gave up 6 bases, with 5 bases separating them. Germline CDR1 and CDR2: SGHTA and FQGNSA. The CDR3 loop spans 11 amino acids. As DNA, the CDR3 is TGTGCCAGCAGCTTAAGGATCGAGCAGTACTTC. Translated, it gives CASSLRIEQYF. The whole variable domain, filled in from reference TRBV7-2 and TRBJ2-7, reads GAGVSQSPSNKVTEKGKDVELRCDPISGHTALYWYRQSLGQGLEFLIYFQGNSAPDKSGLPSDRFSAERTGGSVSTLTIQRTQQEDSAVYLCASSLRIEQYFGPGTRLTVT.

This clonotype was seen ten or more times. The V gene is TRBV7-2, the J gene TRBJ2-7; D may be TRBD1 or TRBD2 (5 bases each). Germline CDR1 SGHTA, CDR2 FQGNSA. There are 15 residues in the CDR3. Trimming shortened V by 2 bases and J by 3 bases, and 14 bases separated the two germline ends. This CDR3 reads CASSLSWDGLYEQYF. For the CDR3, the DNA is TGTGCCAGCAGCTTATCCTGGGACGGGCTCTACGAGCAGTACTTC. Full variable domain (outside the CDR3, taken from reference TRBV7-2 and TRBJ2-7): GAGVSQSPSNKVTEKGKDVELRCDPISGHTALYWYRQSLGQGLEFLIYFQGNSAPDKSGLPSDRFSAERTGGSVSTLTIQRTQQEDSAVYLCASSLSWDGLYEQYFGPGTRLTVT.

The chain recombines TRBV2 with TRBJ1-2; 7 bases align to TRBD1. The J segment lost 4 bases and the V segment lost 6 bases, leaving 5 bases of the junction unmatched. Germline V gene sequence: CDR1 SNHLY, CDR2 FYNNEI. CDR3 length: 13 amino acids. The CDR3 sequence: CASSSAGGYGYTF. CDR3 in DNA: TGTGCCAGCAGCAGTGCAGGGGGCTATGGCTACACCTTC.

A note on this clonotype: A far larger clone is one nucleotide away, so this likely arose from a read error. The chain uses TRBV6-2 or TRBV6-3 and TRBJ2-1; TRBD1 agrees at 9 bases. The CDR3 length is 14 residues. Germline lookup yields CDR1 MNHEY and CDR2 SVGEGT. V shed 4 bases, J shed 10 bases, and the junction held 8 bases outside the gene matches. The CDR3 sequence: CASSFQTGGREQFF. For the CDR3, the DNA is TGTGCCAGCAGTTTCCAGACAGGGGGACGCGAGCAGTTCTTC.

As regards this clonotype: The conserved phenylalanine or tryptophan normally closing the CDR3 is absent here, so this likely arose from a read error. This chain connects TRBV5-8 to TRBJ2-2, with no clear D. CDR1 is SGHTS, CDR2 YDEGEE, per germline. Trimming took off 0 bases at V and 3 bases at J, with 9 bases between the two ends. CDR3 length: 15 amino acids. CDR3 sequence reads: CASSLGVADTGELFS. CDR3 nucleotide sequence: TGTGCCAGCAGCTTGGGGGTGGCGGACACCGGGGAGCTGTTTTCT.

In its sample, this clonotype was seen a few times. This chain connects TRBV12-3 or TRBV12-4 to TRBJ2-1; 11 bases are a match to TRBD2. J lost 5 bases, V lost 4 bases, and 4 bases had no gene match. This CDR3 comprises 15 residues. CDR3 nucleotide sequence: TGTGCCAGCAGTTCACTAGCGGGGGAAAACAATGAGCAGTTCTTC. Amino acids: CASSSLAGENNEQFF.

This clonotype occurred many times. Relative to the germline gene, one junction end is altered; a read error may explain this. The chain has TRBV7-6 and TRBJ1-5; no clear D. This CDR3 region has 13 residues. CDR1 SGHVS and CDR2 FNYEAQ come from the germline V gene. CDR3 in amino acids: CAGSLASDQPQHF. Here the CDR3 DNA reads TGTGCCGGCAGCTTAGCGTCGGATCAGCCCCAGCATTTT.

The table lists this clonotype with many counts. V and J are TRBV30 and TRBJ1-3, with 9 bases that match TRBD1. The CDR3 runs to 14 residues. Germline V gives CDR1 GTSNPN, CDR2 SVGIG (reference sequence). The trim removed 3 bases at V and 4 bases at J, leaving 4 bases unmatched. The CDR3 nucleotides read TGTGCCTGGAGGGGGACAGGGAACGGAAACACCATATATTTT. Protein product: CAWRGTGNGNTIYF. Looking up the rest from reference TRBV30 and TRBJ1-3 gives the full variable domain: SQTIHQWPATLVQPVGSPLSLECTVEGTSNPNLYWYRQAAGRGLQLLFYSVGIGQISSEVPQNLSASRPQDRQFILSSKKLLLSDSGFYLCAWRGTGNGNTIYFGEGSWLTVV.

CDR3 sequence reads: CSARDQWYNEQFF. The CDR3 coding sequence is TGCAGTGCTAGAGATCAATGGTACAATGAGCAGTTCTTC. The chain is built from TRBV20-1 and TRBJ2-1, with unresolved D. This CDR3 spans 13 amino acids. Germline loops: CDR1 DFQATT, CDR2 SNEGSKA (reference sequence). The V end lost 0 bases, the J end lost 4 bases, and 7 bases lay between the germline ends.

In its sample, this clonotype was seen many times. The chain has TRBV11-2 and TRBJ2-7; 8 bases agree with TRBD1. The CDR3 is made up of 17 amino acids. Germline V gene data show CDR1 as SGHAT and CDR2 as FQNNGV. The junction had 14 bases not matched to a gene; V was cut back by 4 bases and J by 3 bases. The CDR3 sequence is CASSSLVDREPNYEQYF. DNA for the CDR3: TGTGCCAGCAGCTCCCTGGTGGACAGGGAACCCAACTACGAGCAGTACTTC.

This clonotype has just a few counts. The chain recombines TRBV9 with TRBJ1-3; tentative D call: TRBD1 (6 bases). V was pared by 4 bases and J by 3 bases, with 20 bases between. The CDR3 spans 17 residues. The V gene's germline CDR1 is SGDLS and CDR2 YYNGEE. In DNA form, the CDR3 reads TGTGCCAGCAGCTCGAGCGCGCCGGGGGCAAGTGGAAACACCATATATTTT. Its protein is CASSSSAPGASGNTIYF. The whole variable domain, filled in from reference TRBV9 and TRBJ1-3, reads DSGVTQTPKHLITATGQRVTLRCSPRSGDLSVYWYQQSLDQGLQFLIQYYNGEERAKGNILERFSAQQFPDLHSELNLSSLELGDSALYFCASSSSAPGASGNTIYFGEGSWLTVV.

Many counts were recorded for this clonotype. V and J are TRBV7-9 and TRBJ2-7; TRBD2 might be the D (5 bases). This CDR3 is built from 12 residues. V was shortened by 5 bases and J by 4 bases, with 9 bases between the two germline ends. The germline CDR1 and CDR2 sequences are SEHNR and FQNEAQ (reference sequence). The CDR3 loop is CASSPRGYEQYF. The CDR3 coding sequence is TGTGCCAGCAGCCCGAGAGGGTACGAGCAGTACTTC.

This clonotype was found many times. This chain uses TRBV4-1 with TRBJ1-5, with D hard to call. The CDR3 length is 13 residues. Looked up from germline, CDR1 is MGHRA and CDR2 is YSYEKL. V shed 3 bases and J shed 13 bases, with 16 bases lying between them. The CDR3 DNA is TGCGCCAGCAGCCACGAGACCGGGGTTTCACAGCATTTT. Translated, it gives CASSHETGVSQHF.

This clonotype was recorded many times. The genes are TRBV6-5 and TRBJ2-6; TRBD1 matches 7 bases. This CDR3 is 16 amino acids long. Per germline, CDR1 MNHEY and CDR2 SVGAGI. The junction had 3 bases not matched to a gene; V was cut back by 2 bases and J by 2 bases. The CDR3 protein is CASSYRQGPGANVLTF. CDR3 sequence (DNA): TGTGCCAGCAGTTACCGACAGGGTCCTGGGGCCAACGTCCTGACTTTC.

This clonotype was counted at least ten times. The chain joins TRBV2 to TRBJ1-1; D gene unclear. The CDR3 loop spans 13 amino acids. CDR1 and CDR2 from the germline V gene are SNHLY and FYNNEI. Trimming removed 7 bases at V and 0 bases at J, with 9 bases between. CDR3 in DNA: TGTGCCAGCACGACACAAATGAACACTGAAGCTTTCTTT. Protein: CASTTQMNTEAFF. Combining the CDR3 with reference TRBV2 and TRBJ1-1 gives the whole variable domain EPEVTQTPSHQVTQMGQEVILRCVPISNHLYFYWYRQILGQKVEFLVSFYNNEISEKSEIFDDQFSVERPDGSNFTLKIRSTKLEDSAMYFCASTTQMNTEAFFGQGTRLTVV.

This clonotype was recorded a few times. This sequence joins TRBV6-4 and TRBJ2-3; a possible D gene is TRBD2 (5 bases). Germline lookup yields CDR1 MRHNA and CDR2 SNTAGT. V lost 0 bases and J lost 5, with 12 bases in between. This CDR3 is built from 15 residues. CDR3 coding DNA: TGTGCCAGCAGTGACTCTCAGAACCGGGGAGATACGCAGTATTTT. Amino acid sequence: CASSDSQNRGDTQYF.

There are a few counts of this clonotype. The chain employs TRBV9 and TRBJ2-3, with TRBD2 identical over 7 bases. This CDR3 has 17 amino acids. Germline loops: CDR1 SGDLS, CDR2 YYNGEE. Losses at the gene ends were 2 bases for V and 5 bases for J; bases not matched to a gene: 14. CDR3 sequence: CASSVDPLAGVKDTQYF. CDR3 in DNA: TGTGCCAGCAGCGTCGACCCACTCGCGGGGGTAAAAGATACGCAGTATTTT.

V gene TRBV7-2 combines with J gene TRBJ1-5; 11 bases are shared with TRBD1. The CDR3 consists of 15 residues. The germline gives CDR1 SGHTA, CDR2 FQGNSA. V was pared by 6 bases and J by 5 bases, with 6 bases of the junction left unmatched. DNA for the CDR3: TGTGCCAGCAGGCCGGGACAGGGGGGGCATCAGCCCCAGCATTTT. This gives the protein CASRPGQGGHQPQHF.

This clonotype was detected ten times or more. J is TRBJ1-2 and V is TRBV27, with D tentatively TRBD1 (6 bases). The CDR3 length is 12 residues. Trimming shortened V by 2 bases and J by 6 bases, and 7 bases separated the two germline ends. Per germline, CDR1 MNHEY and CDR2 SMNVEV (reference sequence). CDR3 nucleotide sequence: TGTGCCAGCAGTTTAAGGGGGAATGGCTACACCTTC. It yields the protein CASSLRGNGYTF.

This clonotype was seen repeatedly, ten times or more. V and J are TRBV5-6 and TRBJ1-1; no firm D call. With 1 base removed from V and 4 bases from J, the gap between germline ends came to 17 bases. The CDR3 sequence is 16 residues long. CDR1 SGHDT and CDR2 YYEEEE come from the germline V gene. CDR3 loop: CASSLSAGWGFTEAFF. CDR3 sequence (DNA): TGTGCCAGCAGCTTGTCCGCCGGATGGGGATTCACTGAAGCTTTCTTT.

Ten or more counts support this clonotype. The rearrangement joins TRBV14 to TRBJ1-4; unclear D gene. CDR1 is SGHDN, CDR2 FVKESK, per germline. The CDR3 consists of 15 residues. Trimming removed 4 bases at V and 4 bases at J, with 13 bases between. The CDR3 loop reads CASSPWTGRNEKLFF. CDR3 coding DNA: TGTGCCAGCAGCCCCTGGACGGGTCGTAATGAAAAACTGTTTTTT.

On this clonotype itself: Given a much more abundant clone one base away, this may be a read error. The chain employs TRBV18 and TRBJ1-4; tentative D call: TRBD1 (6 bases). CDR1 KGHSH and CDR2 LQKENI come from the germline V gene. CDR3 length equals 15 residues. In DNA, the CDR3 is TGTGCCAGCTCACCAGACAGGCGGCCTAATGAAAAACTGTCTTTT. This sequence encodes CASSPDRRPNEKLSF. Full variable domain (remainder filled in from reference TRBV18 and TRBJ1-4): NAGVMQNPRHLVRRRGQEARLRCSPMKGHSHVYWYRQLPEEGLKFMVYLQKENIIDESGMPKERFSAEFPKEGPSILRIQQVVRGDSAAYFCASSPDRRPNEKLSFGSGTQLSVL.

The chain carries TRBV20-1 and TRBJ1-5, with unresolved D. From germline, CDR1 is DFQATT and CDR2 SNEGSKA (reference sequence). Trimming took 0 bases from V and 6 from J, leaving 15 bases between them. The length of the CDR3 is 15 residues. The CDR3 sequence is CSARDRGLRGQPQHF. The CDR3 nucleotides read TGCAGTGCTAGAGATCGAGGGCTTAGAGGTCAGCCCCAGCATTTT.

This clonotype was observed at least ten times. CDR3 loop: CASSPRLAGRDTQYF. The DNA for the CDR3 is TGTGCCAGTAGCCCCCGGCTAGCGGGGAGGGATACGCAGTATTTT. V and J are TRBV19 and TRBJ2-3, with 9 nucleotides matching TRBD2. The CDR3 is 15 amino acids. Trimming removed 6 bases from V and 6 bases from J; junction bases left unmatched: 10. Germline CDR1 reads LNHDA; CDR2 reads SQIVND (reference sequence).

The chain carries TRBV10-3 and TRBJ1-2, with a tentative D call TRBD1 (6 bases). CDR3 length equals 14 residues. The germline gives CDR1 ENHRY, CDR2 SYGVKD. The V end was cut by 5 bases, the J end by 6 bases, with 16 bases between. The CDR3 loop reads CAISSQGRVDGYTF. CDR3 sequence (DNA): TGTGCCATCAGTTCTCAGGGGCGCGTAGATGGCTACACCTTC.

In its sample, this clonotype was seen many times. The chain is built from TRBV29-1 and TRBJ2-3; D could derive from TRBD1 or TRBD2 (5 bases each). The V gene's germline CDR1 is SQVTM and CDR2 ANQGSEA. The CDR3 length is 14 residues. The ends were cut back, 3 bases at V and 1 base at J, with 11 bases in the middle. CDR3 DNA sequence: TGCAGCGTTGAGGGGGTCAGCGGCACAGATACGCAGTATTTT. Its protein is CSVEGVSGTDTQYF.